The sequence of this T cell receptor beta chain was determined in a study of T cell responses to AZD1222 COVID-19 vaccine. Sequencing used immunoSEQ multiplex PCR; TCRdb keeps in-frame clones, though not all of them. Among approximately 98,000 clones listed, about 86% were seen once. Germline assignment: CDR1 KGHDR and CDR2 SFDVKD. This CDR3 comprises 14 residues. Losses at the gene ends were 7 bases for V and 6 bases for J; bases not matched to a gene: 6. The material sequenced was peripheral blood, taken on day 0 of AZD1222 vaccination. The gene calls are TRBV24-1 and TRBJ2-2; 8 nucleotides match TRBD1. This TCR was recovered from an adult in good health. The CDR3 bases are TGTGCCACCAGAGGTCAGACAGGGGCCGGGGAGCTGTTTTTT. This sequence encodes CATRGQTGAGELFF.